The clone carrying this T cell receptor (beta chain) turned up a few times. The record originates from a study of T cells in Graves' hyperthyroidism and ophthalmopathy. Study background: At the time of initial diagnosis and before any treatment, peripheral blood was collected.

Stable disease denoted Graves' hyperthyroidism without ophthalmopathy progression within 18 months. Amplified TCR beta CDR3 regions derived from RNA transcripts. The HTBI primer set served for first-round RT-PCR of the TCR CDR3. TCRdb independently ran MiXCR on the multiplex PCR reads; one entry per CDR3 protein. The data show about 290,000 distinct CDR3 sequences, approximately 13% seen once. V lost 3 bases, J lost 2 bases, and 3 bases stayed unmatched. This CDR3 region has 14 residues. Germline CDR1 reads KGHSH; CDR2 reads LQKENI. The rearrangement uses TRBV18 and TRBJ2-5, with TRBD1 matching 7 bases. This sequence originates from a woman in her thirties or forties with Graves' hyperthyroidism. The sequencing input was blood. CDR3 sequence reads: CASSPDRAQETQYF. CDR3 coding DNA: TGTGCCAGCTCACCCGACAGGGCACAAGAGACCCAGTACTTC.